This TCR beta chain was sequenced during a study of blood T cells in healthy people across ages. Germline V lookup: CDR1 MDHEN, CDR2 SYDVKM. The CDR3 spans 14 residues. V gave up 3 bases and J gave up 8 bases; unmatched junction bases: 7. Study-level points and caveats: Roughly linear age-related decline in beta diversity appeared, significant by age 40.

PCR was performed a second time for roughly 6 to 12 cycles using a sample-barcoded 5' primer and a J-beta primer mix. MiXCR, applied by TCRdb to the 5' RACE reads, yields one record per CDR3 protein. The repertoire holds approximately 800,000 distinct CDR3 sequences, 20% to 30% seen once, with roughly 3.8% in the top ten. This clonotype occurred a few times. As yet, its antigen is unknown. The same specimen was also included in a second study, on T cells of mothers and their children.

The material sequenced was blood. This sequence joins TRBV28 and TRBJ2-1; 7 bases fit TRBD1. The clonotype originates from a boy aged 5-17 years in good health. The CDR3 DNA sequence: TGTGCCAGCAGTTTGACGTTAGACAGGGATGAGCAGTTCTTC. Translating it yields CASSLTLDRDEQFF.